Listed below are T cell receptor beta chains from one sample, sequenced in a study of patients and donors after allogeneic stem cell transplantation. TCRdb reprocessed the RT-PCR reads with MiXCR, giving one entry per CDR3 protein. The repertoire holds roughly 8,400 distinct CDR3 sequences, around 4.1% seen once, with roughly 21% in the top ten. Sequencing was done on a sample of blood, either unsorted or a sorted T cell fraction (not recorded which). These receptors originate from a human donor who was either an allogeneic HSCT recipient or a stem cell or donor lymphocyte infusion donor (not recorded which). It is not recorded whose cells these are; they may come from a transplant donor. The CDR3 runs from the conserved cysteine through the conserved F or W. D genes are given only for firm matches. Some rows have no size entry. The others give once, few or many, or a class for an expanded clone.

clone size	D gene	CDR3 length	V gene	J gene	CDR3 DNA	CDR3 protein
many	TRBD1	16	TRBV5-5	TRBJ2-7	TGTGCCAGCAGCTGGGGACAGGGCGGTCCTCACTACGAGCAGTACTTC	CASSWGQGGPHYEQYF
many	-	13	TRBV24-1	TRBJ2-3	TGTGCCACCAGTGACTCTAGCGTCCATACGCAGTATTTT	CATSDSSVHTQYF
-	-	15	TRBV12-5	TRBJ2-2	TGTGCTAGTGGTTTGGCCCCGCCGGGAACCGGGGAGCTGTTTTTT	CASGLAPPGTGELFF
many	-	14	TRBV5-4	TRBJ2-1	TGTGCCAGCAGCTTTGAGACGGACTACAATGAGCAGTTCTTC	CASSFETDYNEQFF
-	TRBD2	19	TRBV5-3	TRBJ2-1	TGTGCCAGAAGCCCTCCCCGACTAGCGGGAGGGCCGAATGGCAATGAGCAGTTCTTC	CARSPPRLAGGPNGNEQFF
many	TRBD2	14	TRBV12-3/TRBV12-4	TRBJ2-1	TGTGCCAGCAGAAGGGCGGGAGCCTACAATGAGCAGTTCTTC	CASRRAGAYNEQFF
many	TRBD2	15	TRBV18	TRBJ2-7	TGTGCCAGCTCACCAAGACTAGCGGGCCACTACGAGCAGTACTTC	CASSPRLAGHYEQYF
many	-	15	TRBV24-1	TRBJ2-1	TGTGCCACCAGTGATTTGCAAGGGTCTTACAATGAGCAGTTCTTC	CATSDLQGSYNEQFF
many	-	14	TRBV7-3	TRBJ1-3	TGTGCCAGCAGCTCCCCCTCCTCTGGAAACACCATATATTTT	CASSSPSSGNTIYF
many	-	13	TRBV25-1	TRBJ2-7	TGTGCCAGCAGTGGACCGCTCACCTACGAGCAGTACTTC	CASSGPLTYEQYF
medium-sized	-	13	TRBV2	TRBJ1-5	TGTGCCAGCAGTTACTTCGGGGATCAGCCCCAGCATTTT	CASSYFGDQPQHF